This T cell receptor (beta chain) was obtained from a study of shared clonotypes between healthy human individuals. For the study at large: CD8 memory received one plate per donor, CD8 naive two, CD4 memory three and CD4 naive three. Study observations and caveats: Across subsets, estimated richness was generally greater for naive than for memory populations.

Profiled with immunoSEQ multiplex PCR; TCRdb holds only in-frame clones, not every one. The sample contains 2 million to 3 million clones, 93% of which appear only once. Study donors comprised healthy, HIV-negative adults devoid of recent acute infection or vaccination. In the CD4+ fraction, cells were divided into CD45RA+ naive and CD45RA-negative memory subsets. Note on this clone: The antigen is unknown.

From germline, CDR1 is MNHEY and CDR2 SMNVEV (reference sequence). Trimming cost V 2 bases and J 4 bases, with 21 bases left between them. This CDR3 spans 18 amino acids. This receptor was identified in a man aged 18 to 30 in good health. Some clones in this sample may be carry-over from other donors' samples. The specimen sequenced was naive CD4+ T cells from PBMCs. The subset here: CD45RA+ positively selected. V gene TRBV27 combines with J gene TRBJ2-1; the D is unclear. The CDR3: CASSLRISWGVRYNEQFF. For the CDR3, the DNA is TGTGCCAGCAGTTTAAGAATCAGTTGGGGTGTTCGATACAATGAGCAGTTCTTC.